This TCR beta chain comes out of a study of shared clonotypes between healthy human individuals. At the level of the study: Three plates each covered CD4 naive and memory; CD8 naive two, CD8 memory one.

Study results and limitations: The expectation was that sequencing depth would affect clonotype sharing among donors. Depth was large, yet rarefaction showed that sorted-subset sequencing was incomplete. Non-shared clonotypes were found to have lower generation probabilities than the clonotypes that were shared by all four of the sorted-subset donors.

Profiling relied on immunoSEQ multiplex PCR, and the TCRdb table lists in-frame clones only, not all of them. The sample gives under 600,000 clones, about 96% of which show up once; about 0.059% is in the top ten. The CDR3 runs to 14 residues. Germline V gives CDR1 LNHDA, CDR2 SQIVND (reference sequence). V was trimmed by 7 bases and J by 4 bases, leaving 16 bases between them. As to this clone: The target antigen is unknown.

The source is a woman aged 25-40 years in good health. The chain couples TRBV19 to TRBJ1-1; a weak D match, TRBD1 (6 bases). The sample comprised naive CD4+ T cells sorted from blood. The sample's subset: CD45RA+ positively selected. In DNA, the CDR3 is TGTGCCAGTACCCTCAGTTCAGGGGTCACTGAAGCTTTCTTT. Its translation is CASTLSSGVTEAFF. Complete variable domain (other parts from reference TRBV19 and TRBJ1-1): DGGITQSPKYLFRKEGQNVTLSCEQNLNHDAMYWYRQDPGQGLRLIYYSQIVNDFQKGDIAEGYSVSREKKESFPLTVTSAQKNPTAFYLCASTLSSGVTEAFFGQGTRLTVV.